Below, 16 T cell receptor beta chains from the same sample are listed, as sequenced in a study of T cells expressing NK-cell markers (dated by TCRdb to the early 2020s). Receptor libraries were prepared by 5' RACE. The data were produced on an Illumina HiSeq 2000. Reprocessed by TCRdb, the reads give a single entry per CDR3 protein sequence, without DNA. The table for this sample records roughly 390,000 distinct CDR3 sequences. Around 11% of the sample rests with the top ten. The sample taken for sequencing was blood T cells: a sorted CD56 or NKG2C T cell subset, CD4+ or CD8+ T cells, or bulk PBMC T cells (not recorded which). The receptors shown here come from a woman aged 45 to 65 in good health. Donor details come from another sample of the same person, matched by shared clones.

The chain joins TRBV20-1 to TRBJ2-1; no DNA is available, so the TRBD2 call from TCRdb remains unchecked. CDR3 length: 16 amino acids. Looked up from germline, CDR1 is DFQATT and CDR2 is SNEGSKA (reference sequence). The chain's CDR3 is CSAQGSGRALDNEQFF.

The CDR3 region is CASSTPGGLAASYEQYF. This chain joins TRBV28 and TRBJ2-7; TCRdb's D call, TRBD1, is unchecked because there is no DNA. Germline V gene lookup returns CDR1 MDHEN and CDR2 SYDVKM. The CDR3 is made up of 17 amino acids.

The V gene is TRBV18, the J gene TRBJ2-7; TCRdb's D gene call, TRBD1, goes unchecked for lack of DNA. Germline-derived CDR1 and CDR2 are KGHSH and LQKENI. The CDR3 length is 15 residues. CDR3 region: CASSPIDRGLSEQYF.

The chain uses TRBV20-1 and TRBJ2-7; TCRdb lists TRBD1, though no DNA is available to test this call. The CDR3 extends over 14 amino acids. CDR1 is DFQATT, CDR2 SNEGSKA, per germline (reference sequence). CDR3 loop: CSAFDRGGSYEQYF.

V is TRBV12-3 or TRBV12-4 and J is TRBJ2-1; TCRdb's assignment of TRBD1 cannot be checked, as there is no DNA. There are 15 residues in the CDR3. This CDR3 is CASSLRVLSTNEQFF.

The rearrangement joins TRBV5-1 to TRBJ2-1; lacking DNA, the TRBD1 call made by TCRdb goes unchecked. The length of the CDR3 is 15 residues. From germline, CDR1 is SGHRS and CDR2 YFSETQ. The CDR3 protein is CARGDRGQFGNEQFF.

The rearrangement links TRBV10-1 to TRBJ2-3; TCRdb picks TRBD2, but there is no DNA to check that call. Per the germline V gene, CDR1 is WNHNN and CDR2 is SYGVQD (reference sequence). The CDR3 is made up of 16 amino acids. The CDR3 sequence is CASSESKAGPFDTQYF.

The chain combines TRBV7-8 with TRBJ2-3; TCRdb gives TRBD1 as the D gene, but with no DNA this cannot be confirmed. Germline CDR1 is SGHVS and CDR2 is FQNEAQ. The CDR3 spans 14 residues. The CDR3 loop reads CASSLLPGANTQYF.

CDR3 protein: CASSSGTSEETQYF. This rearrangement joins TRBV9 to TRBJ2-5; TCRdb designates TRBD2, a call that cannot be tested without DNA. This CDR3 has 14 residues. Germline lookup yields CDR1 SGDLS and CDR2 YYNGEE.

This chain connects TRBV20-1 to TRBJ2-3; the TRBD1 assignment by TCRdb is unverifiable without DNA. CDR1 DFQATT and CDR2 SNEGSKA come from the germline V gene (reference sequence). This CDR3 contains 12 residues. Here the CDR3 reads CSAPRGGDTQYF.

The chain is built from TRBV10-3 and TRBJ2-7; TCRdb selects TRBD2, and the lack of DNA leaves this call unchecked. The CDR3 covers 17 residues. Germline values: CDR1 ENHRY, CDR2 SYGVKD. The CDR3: CAISESSGLADTYEQYF.

CDR3 loop: CASSWGGSGITNEQFF. This sequence joins TRBV12-3 or TRBV12-4 and TRBJ2-1; TCRdb's D gene call, TRBD2, goes unchecked for lack of DNA. The CDR3 runs 16 residues.

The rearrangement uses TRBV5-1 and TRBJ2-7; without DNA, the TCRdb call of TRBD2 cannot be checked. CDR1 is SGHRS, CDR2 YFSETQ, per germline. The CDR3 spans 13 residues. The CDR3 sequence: CASRRLAGGEQYF.

CDR3 amino acids: CASSRTGKEPQHF. The rearrangement links TRBV12-3 or TRBV12-4 to TRBJ1-5; TCRdb returns TRBD1, unconfirmable since there is no DNA. CDR3 length: 13 amino acids.

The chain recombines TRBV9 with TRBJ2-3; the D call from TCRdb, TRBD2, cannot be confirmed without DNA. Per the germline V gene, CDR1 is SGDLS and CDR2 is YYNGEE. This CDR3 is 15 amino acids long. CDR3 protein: CASSVQSQVGGTQYF. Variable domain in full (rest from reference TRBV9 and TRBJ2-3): DSGVTQTPKHLITATGQRVTLRCSPRSGDLSVYWYQQSLDQGLQFLIQYYNGEERAKGNILERFSAQQFPDLHSELNLSSLELGDSALYFCASSVQSQVGGTQYFGPGTRLTVL.

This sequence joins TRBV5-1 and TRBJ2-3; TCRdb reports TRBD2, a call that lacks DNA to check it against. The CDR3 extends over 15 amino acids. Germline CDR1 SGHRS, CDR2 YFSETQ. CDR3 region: CASSLEGRRPDTQYF.